This T cell receptor (beta chain) was retrieved from a study of cytomegalovirus exposure and HLA in healthy donors. The PCR contained 60 Vbeta and 13 Jbeta primers. Profiling relied on immunoSEQ multiplex PCR, and the TCRdb table lists in-frame clones only, not all of them. This table holds over 200,000 clones, over 65% found once. Germline V gene lookup returns CDR1 KGHSH and CDR2 LQKENI. This CDR3 contains 16 residues. Trimming took 6 bases from V and 3 from J, leaving 21 bases between them. This clone has just one count. Sequenced sample: PBMCs. This chain joins TRBV18 and TRBJ2-7; D possibly corresponds to TRBD2 (6 bases). This TCR derives from a human donor in good health. CDR3: CASSRRTPGRDYEQYF. CDR3 bases: TGTGCCAGCTCCCGTCGGACTCCCGGGAGAGACTACGAGCAGTACTTC.